Listed below are T cell receptor beta chains from one sample, sequenced in a study of identical twins. TCRdb re-called the 5' RACE reads with MiXCR, one entry per CDR3 protein. Among roughly 220,000 distinct CDR3 sequences, 5.5% to 7.5% were seen once, and the ten largest hold about 15%. This same sample was also part of a study on T cells expressing NK-cell markers.

Sequenced: CD8+ T cells sorted from blood. Every receptor here comes from a woman aged 18 to 35 in good health. CDR3s include the opening cysteine and the closing phenylalanine or tryptophan. D genes are given only for firm matches. The size entry is marked missing in some rows and otherwise reads once, few, many or a size class.

D gene	CDR3 length	V gene	clone size	J gene	CDR3 DNA	CDR3 protein
NA	13	TRBV5-1	NA	TRBJ1-1	TGCGCCAGCAGCTCCTTTGGACGGATCGAAGCTTTCTTT	CASSSFGRIEAFF
TRBD1	13	TRBV7-9	few	TRBJ2-1	TGTGCCAGCAGCTCGGACAGGCGGGATGAGCAGTTCTTC	CASSSDRRDEQFF
NA	16	TRBV20-1	few	TRBJ2-5	TGCAGTGCTAGAGATCTCACCCCCTCGCTACAAGAGACCCAGTACTTC	CSARDLTPSLQETQYF
NA	16	TRBV7-9	few	TRBJ2-1	TGTGCCAGCAGCCCTTCCCGGGGGAGCACCTACAATGAGCAGTTCTTC	CASSPSRGSTYNEQFF
TRBD2	14	TRBV7-2	NA	TRBJ2-7	TGTGCCAGCAGCTTCCTCAGCGGGAGTTACGAGCAGTACTTC	CASSFLSGSYEQYF
TRBD1	16	TRBV6-2/TRBV6-3	NA	TRBJ2-2	TGTGCCAGCAGTGGACAGGCAAACGTCAACACCGGGGAGCTGTTTTTT	CASSGQANVNTGELFF
NA	16	TRBV4-1	NA	TRBJ2-3	TGCGCCAGCAGCCCGATTGGGGCGGGAAGCACAGATACGCAGTATTTT	CASSPIGAGSTDTQYF
NA	12	TRBV20-1	NA	TRBJ1-1	TGCAGTGCCAAACCAGGAGACACTGAAGCTTTCTTT	CSAKPGDTEAFF
NA	12	TRBV25-1	few	TRBJ2-2	TGTGCCAGCAGTGAATTTGGGGAAGTGCTGTTTTTT	CASSEFGEVLFF
TRBD2	14	TRBV2	few	TRBJ2-1	TGTGCCAGAATAAAGCGGGAGGGAAACAATGAGCAGTTCTTC	CARIKREGNNEQFF
NA	11	TRBV6-1	few	TRBJ1-1	TGTGCCAGCAGTGAGATAAATTTGGCTTTCTTT	CASSEINLAFF
TRBD2	15	TRBV6-2/TRBV6-3	NA	TRBJ2-7	TGTGCCAGCAGTTACCTAGCGGGAAGGTCCTACGAGCAGTACTTC	CASSYLAGRSYEQYF
NA	14	TRBV5-6	few	TRBJ1-2	TGTGCCAGCATATCTGGGCTGGAAGACTATGGCTACACCTTC	CASISGLEDYGYTF
NA	14	TRBV6-2/TRBV6-3	NA	TRBJ2-5	TGTGCCAGCAGTAAAGATACTCAGCAAGAGACCCAGTACTTC	CASSKDTQQETQYF
NA	19	TRBV3-1	few	TRBJ2-5	TGTGCCAGCAGCCCAATACTTCAAGACGCCGGACCCTTACAAGAGACCCAGTACTTC	CASSPILQDAGPLQETQYF
NA	13	TRBV7-9	many	TRBJ2-7	TGTGCCAGCAGCTTAGACTTGTTCTACGAGCAGTACTTC	CASSLDLFYEQYF
TRBD1	16	TRBV9	NA	TRBJ2-3	TGTGCCAGCAGCGTAGAAACAGGGGTCAACACAGATACGCAGTATTTT	CASSVETGVNTDTQYF